Listed below are T cell receptor beta chains from one sample, sequenced in a study of blood T cells in healthy people across ages. TCRdb analysed the 5' RACE reads with MiXCR anew, one entry per CDR3 protein. This sample has hundreds of thousands of distinct CDR3 sequences; around 28% occur once, and the top ten carry roughly 17%. The source material was blood. The receptors here all came from a woman older than 75 in good health. The CDR3 runs from the conserved cysteine through the conserved F or W. The D gene is left open where the match is weak. The listing skips clone size in some rows; elsewhere it reads once, few, many or a size class.

size	V	J	length	D	CDR3	DNA
-	TRBV30	TRBJ2-1	14	TRBD2	CASPRKTSGVEQFF	TGTGCCTCCCCTAGAAAGACTAGCGGGGTTGAGCAGTTCTTC
-	TRBV18	TRBJ1-4	14	-	CASSQGGSSEKLFF	TGTGCCAGCTCACAAGGGGGGAGTTCCGAAAAACTGTTTTTT
many	TRBV4-3	TRBJ1-2	15	-	CASSQDRGYDYGYTF	TGCGCCAGCAGCCAAGATAGAGGGTATGACTATGGCTACACCTTC
few	TRBV5-4	TRBJ2-5	15	-	CASSFRLGGGETQYF	TGTGCCAGCAGCTTCCGACTAGGGGGGGGAGAGACCCAGTACTTC
many	TRBV19	TRBJ1-6	14	-	CASNMGDGNSPLHF	TGTGCCAGTAACATGGGGGACGGCAATTCACCCCTCCACTTT
many	TRBV7-2	TRBJ2-1	14	TRBD2	CASSFSGGSNEQFF	TGTGCCAGCAGCTTTAGCGGGGGGAGTAATGAGCAGTTCTTC
few	TRBV6-9	TRBJ1-2	15	-	CASRGRGPFNYGYTF	TGTGCCAGCCGCGGTAGAGGACCTTTCAACTATGGCTACACCTTC
many	TRBV10-3	TRBJ1-1	14	-	CAISGTLEGTEAFF	TGTGCCATCAGTGGAACACTGGAGGGTACTGAAGCTTTCTTT
many	TRBV25-1	TRBJ2-5	16	-	CATGSGEGVVRETQYF	TGTGCCACAGGGTCGGGCGAGGGAGTCGTTAGGGAGACCCAGTACTTC
many	TRBV7-2	TRBJ1-5	15	-	CASSQGHRVNQPQHF	TGTGCCAGCAGCCAGGGTCACAGGGTCAATCAGCCCCAGCATTTT
few	TRBV20-1	TRBJ1-2	12	-	CRARDGDYGYTF	TGCAGGGCTAGAGATGGAGACTATGGCTACACCTTC
many	TRBV4-3	TRBJ2-1	13	-	CASSQEPNNEQFF	TGCGCCAGCAGCCAAGAACCAAACAATGAGCAGTTCTTC
many	TRBV30	TRBJ2-1	14	TRBD2	CAWSGAGAHNEQFF	TGTGCCTGGAGTGGAGCGGGGGCCCACAATGAGCAGTTCTTC
many	TRBV4-3	TRBJ2-2	15	-	CASSQDTDRHGELFF	TGCGCCAGCAGCCAAGATACCGACCGCCACGGGGAGCTGTTTTTT
many	TRBV6-5	TRBJ2-3	14	-	CASSHPNAADTQYF	TGTGCCAGCAGTCACCCTAATGCGGCGGATACGCAGTATTTT
many	TRBV5-5	TRBJ2-5	18	-	CASSLVQGPRFIQETQYF	TGTGCCAGCAGCTTAGTTCAGGGCCCAAGGTTCATTCAAGAGACCCAGTACTTC
few	TRBV7-9	TRBJ1-2	16	TRBD1	CASSFPGTGLGAGYTF	TGTGCCAGCAGCTTTCCCGGGACAGGGCTGGGGGCAGGCTACACCTTC
few	TRBV6-5	TRBJ1-4	15	-	CASKGGAVGNEKLFF	TGTGCCAGCAAAGGGGGGGCTGTGGGTAATGAAAAACTGTTTTTT
many	TRBV6-5	TRBJ2-1	15	TRBD2	CASSYDLAGGPEQFF	TGTGCCAGCAGTTACGACCTAGCGGGGGGGCCTGAGCAGTTCTTC
-	TRBV11-1	TRBJ2-7	15	TRBD1	CASSFLNRGSYEQYF	TGTGCCAGCAGCTTTTTGAACAGGGGTAGCTACGAGCAGTACTTC
-	TRBV6-1	TRBJ1-1	14	-	CASSANTGNTEAFF	TGTGCCAGCAGTGCAAATACAGGGAACACTGAAGCTTTCTTT
-	TRBV20-1	TRBJ1-5	17	TRBD1	CSARDPWAGGGNQPQHF	TGCAGTGCTAGAGATCCTTGGGCAGGGGGAGGAAATCAGCCCCAGCATTTT
-	TRBV5-1	TRBJ1-2	14	-	CASSPELAYYGYTF	TGCGCCAGCAGCCCCGAGCTTGCGTATTACGGCTACACCTTC
few	TRBV29-1	TRBJ2-2	14	-	CSVGPGPNTGELFF	TGCAGCGTGGGTCCGGGCCCCAACACCGGGGAGCTGTTTTTT
-	TRBV5-5	TRBJ2-3	16	TRBD1	CASSLGGESSTDTQYF	TGTGCCAGCAGCTTAGGGGGCGAGTCGAGCACAGATACGCAGTATTTT
few	TRBV12-3/TRBV12-4	TRBJ2-7	13	TRBD1	CASSYRGIHEQYF	TGTGCCAGCAGTTACAGGGGGATACACGAGCAGTACTTC
many	TRBV7-9	TRBJ2-1	14	-	CASTRTGTDNEQFF	TGTGCCAGCACCCGAACAGGGACCGACAATGAGCAGTTCTTC
many	TRBV5-1	TRBJ1-2	12	TRBD1	CASSWDSYGYTF	TGCGCCAGCAGCTGGGACAGCTATGGCTACACCTTC
-	TRBV9	TRBJ2-2	17	-	CASSPSPEPWTAGELFF	TGTGCCAGCAGCCCGAGCCCAGAGCCTTGGACAGCCGGGGAGCTGTTTTTT
many	TRBV12-3/TRBV12-4	TRBJ2-3	16	TRBD2	CASRPQTSGSTDTQYF	TGTGCCAGCAGACCTCAGACTAGCGGGAGCACAGATACGCAGTATTTT
few	TRBV4-2	TRBJ1-3	16	-	CASSQVEQGNGNTIYF	TGTGCCAGCAGCCAAGTTGAACAGGGCAATGGAAACACCATATATTTT
-	TRBV20-1	TRBJ1-2	17	-	CSARDSLRPGRDYGYTF	TGCAGTGCTAGAGATTCCCTCCGACCGGGGCGGGACTATGGCTACACCTTC
-	TRBV30	TRBJ1-5	15	TRBD1	CAWSGGQGKDQPQHF	TGTGCCTGGAGTGGGGGACAGGGGAAGGATCAGCCCCAGCATTTT
many	TRBV9	TRBJ1-2	14	-	CASSVPPGYYGYTF	TGTGCCAGCAGCGTCCCCCCCGGGTACTATGGCTACACCTTC
many	TRBV20-1	TRBJ2-1	14	TRBD1	CNARTGGFYNEQFF	TGCAACGCAAGGACAGGGGGTTTCTACAATGAGCAGTTCTTC
few	TRBV20-1	TRBJ2-3	17	TRBD1	CSARAGGRYSSTDTQYF	TGCAGTGCTAGGGCAGGGGGCCGCTATTCTTCCACAGATACGCAGTATTTT
-	TRBV2	TRBJ1-1	13	TRBD1	CASSRDRSTEAFF	TGTGCCAGCAGTCGGGACAGGAGTACTGAAGCTTTCTTT
-	TRBV24-1	TRBJ2-5	9	-	CATRNGQYF	TGTGCCACCCGTAACGGGCAGTACTTC
-	TRBV6-2/TRBV6-3	TRBJ1-1	13	TRBD1	CATGGTGNTEAFF	TGTGCCACCGGCGGGACAGGGAACACTGAAGCTTTCTTT
-	TRBV24-1	TRBJ2-2	13	-	CATSDGAFRELFF	TGTGCCACCAGTGATGGGGCATTCCGGGAGCTGTTTTTT
-	TRBV5-1	TRBJ2-7	16	-	CASSLGVTGRGYEQYF	TGCGCCAGCAGCTTGGGGGTGACAGGTAGGGGGTACGAGCAGTACTTC
few	TRBV20-1	TRBJ1-1	17	TRBD1	CSARDLVRTGSNTEAFF	TGCAGTGCTAGAGATCTTGTGCGGACAGGGTCGAACACTGAAGCTTTCTTT
many	TRBV5-5	TRBJ2-3	15	-	CASRYGLGSTDTQYF	TGTGCCAGCAGGTATGGACTCGGGAGCACAGATACGCAGTATTTT
few	TRBV30	TRBJ1-2	15	-	CAWSVPAGFLYGYTF	TGTGCCTGGAGTGTACCGGCAGGGTTCCTCTATGGCTACACCTTC
many	TRBV4-3	TRBJ1-6	15	-	CASSQDEEGYSPLHF	TGCGCCAGCAGCCAAGACGAAGAGGGCTATTCACCCCTCCACTTT
-	TRBV11-1	TRBJ2-3	15	-	CASSRSGDRTDTQYF	TGTGCCAGCAGCCGATCGGGGGACCGCACAGATACGCAGTATTTT
many	TRBV11-3	TRBJ2-3	16	-	CASSPTRGLGTDTQYF	TGTGCCAGCAGCCCCACACGGGGATTAGGCACAGATACGCAGTATTTT
many	TRBV4-3	TRBJ1-2	17	TRBD1	CASSQDPRGQSIYGYTF	TGCGCCAGCAGCCAAGATCCCCGGGGACAGTCAATCTATGGCTACACCTTC
many	TRBV12-3/TRBV12-4	TRBJ2-7	15	TRBD2	CASSTTSGGAYEQYF	TGTGCCAGCAGTACGACTAGCGGGGGCGCCTACGAGCAGTACTTC
many	TRBV6-5	TRBJ1-4	14	-	CASSYSYNNEKLFF	TGTGCCAGCAGTTACTCTTACAACAATGAAAAACTGTTTTTT
many	TRBV29-1	TRBJ1-2	12	TRBD1	CSAGQGNYGYTF	TGCAGCGCCGGACAGGGGAACTATGGCTACACCTTC
many	TRBV5-1	TRBJ1-2	14	TRBD1	CASSTGQGAYGYTF	TGCGCCAGCAGCACAGGACAGGGGGCGTATGGCTACACCTTC
-	TRBV5-4	TRBJ2-3	16	TRBD2	CASSFPTSGVADTQYF	TGTGCCAGCAGCTTTCCTACTAGCGGGGTGGCAGATACGCAGTATTTT
few	TRBV14	TRBJ1-1	14	-	CASSQPGMNTEAFF	TGTGCCAGCAGCCAACCAGGCATGAACACTGAAGCTTTCTTT
-	TRBV11-2	TRBJ1-2	12	-	CASSLQKEGYTF	TGTGCCAGCAGCTTGCAAAAGGAAGGCTACACCTTC